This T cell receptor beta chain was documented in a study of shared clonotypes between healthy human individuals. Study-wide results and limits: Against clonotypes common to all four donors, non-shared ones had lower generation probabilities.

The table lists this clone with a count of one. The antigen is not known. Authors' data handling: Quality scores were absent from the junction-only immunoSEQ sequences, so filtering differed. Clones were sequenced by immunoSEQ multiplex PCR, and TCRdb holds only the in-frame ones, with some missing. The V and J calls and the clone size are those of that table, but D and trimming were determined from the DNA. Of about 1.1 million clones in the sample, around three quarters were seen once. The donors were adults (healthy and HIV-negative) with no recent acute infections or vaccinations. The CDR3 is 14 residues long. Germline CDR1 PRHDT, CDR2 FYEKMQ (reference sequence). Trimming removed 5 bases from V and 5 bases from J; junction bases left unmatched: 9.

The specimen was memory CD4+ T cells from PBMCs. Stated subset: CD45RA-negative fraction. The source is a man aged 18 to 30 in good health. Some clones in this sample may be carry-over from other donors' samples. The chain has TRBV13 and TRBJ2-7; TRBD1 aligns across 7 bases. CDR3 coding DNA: TGTGCCAGCAGCGCCCAAACAGGGGAGAACGAGCAGTACTTC. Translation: CASSAQTGENEQYF.